Here is one T cell receptor beta chain with its context. These data are taken from a study of blood T cell repertoires in COVID-19. About the study: The cDNA or gDNA used as material had been derived from T cells, B-cell-depleted T cells, or PBMCs.

The CDR3 runs to 12 residues. CDR1 SGHRS and CDR2 YFSETQ come from the germline V gene. J was trimmed by 6 bases and V by 2 bases; bases with no gene match: 1. TCRdb's table, derived via immunoSEQ multiplex PCR, lists solely in-frame clones and lacks some. This table holds about 94,000 clones, more than 75% found once. The receptor was derived from a woman older than 75 with acute or convalescent COVID-19. Sequenced material: peripheral blood. This chain connects TRBV5-1 to TRBJ2-7; 8 nucleotides line up with TRBD1. The CDR3 loop reads CASSFDRGEQYF. The CDR3 nucleotides read TGCGCCAGCAGCTTCGACAGGGGCGAGCAGTACTTC.